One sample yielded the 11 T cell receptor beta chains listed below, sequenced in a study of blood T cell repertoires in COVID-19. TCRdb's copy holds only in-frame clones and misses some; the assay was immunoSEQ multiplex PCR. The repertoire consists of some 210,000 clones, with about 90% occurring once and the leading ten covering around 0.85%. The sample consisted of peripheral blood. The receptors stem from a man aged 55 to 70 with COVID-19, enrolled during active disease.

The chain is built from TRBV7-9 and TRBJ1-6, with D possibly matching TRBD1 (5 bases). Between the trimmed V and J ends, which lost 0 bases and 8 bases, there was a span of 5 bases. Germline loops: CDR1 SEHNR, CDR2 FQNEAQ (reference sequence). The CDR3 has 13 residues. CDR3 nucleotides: TGTGCCAGCAGCTTAGCAGGGGATTCACCCCTCCACTTT. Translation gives CASSLAGDSPLHF.

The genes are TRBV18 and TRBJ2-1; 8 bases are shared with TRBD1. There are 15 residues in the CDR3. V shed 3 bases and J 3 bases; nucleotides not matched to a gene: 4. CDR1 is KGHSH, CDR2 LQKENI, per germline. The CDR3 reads CASSPPGQDYNEQFF. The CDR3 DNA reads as TGTGCCAGCTCACCCCCGGGACAGGACTACAATGAGCAGTTCTTC.

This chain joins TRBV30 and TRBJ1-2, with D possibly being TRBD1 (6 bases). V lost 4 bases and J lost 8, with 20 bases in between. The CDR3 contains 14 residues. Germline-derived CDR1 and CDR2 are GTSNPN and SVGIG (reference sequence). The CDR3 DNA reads TGTGCCTGGACTGACTACAGGGTGGCGAGGGGCTACACCTTC. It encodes CAWTDYRVARGYTF.

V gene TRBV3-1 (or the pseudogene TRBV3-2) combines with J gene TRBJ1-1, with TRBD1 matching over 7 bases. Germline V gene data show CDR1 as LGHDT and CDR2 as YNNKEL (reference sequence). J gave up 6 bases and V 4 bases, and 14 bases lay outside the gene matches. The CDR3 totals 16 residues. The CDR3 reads CASSPTNDRVGSEAFF. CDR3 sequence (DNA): TGTGCCAGCAGCCCCACAAACGACAGGGTGGGGTCTGAAGCTTTCTTT.

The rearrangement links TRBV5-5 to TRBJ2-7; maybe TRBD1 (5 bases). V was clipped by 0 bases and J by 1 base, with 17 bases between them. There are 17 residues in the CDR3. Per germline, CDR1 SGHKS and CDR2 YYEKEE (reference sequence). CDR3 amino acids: CASSLALPGNFSYEQYF. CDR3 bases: TGTGCCAGCAGCTTGGCCCTACCAGGGAATTTTTCCTACGAGCAGTACTTC.

The CDR3 nucleotides read TGTGCCAGCAGTAGGGGGCTGAGGGCTGAAGCTTTCTTT. Translation gives CASSRGLRAEAFF. V usage is TRBV12-3 or TRBV12-4 and J usage is TRBJ1-1, with 7 bases matching TRBD1. Trimming cost V 5 bases and J 6 bases; bases outside gene matches: 6. CDR3 length: 13 residues.

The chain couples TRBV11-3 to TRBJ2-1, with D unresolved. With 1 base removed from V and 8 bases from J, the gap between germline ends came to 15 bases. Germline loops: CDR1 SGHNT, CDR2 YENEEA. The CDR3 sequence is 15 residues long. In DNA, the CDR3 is TGTGCCAGCAGCTTAGGCCCTCCCTCTAGTTATGAGCAGTTCTTC. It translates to CASSLGPPSSYEQFF.

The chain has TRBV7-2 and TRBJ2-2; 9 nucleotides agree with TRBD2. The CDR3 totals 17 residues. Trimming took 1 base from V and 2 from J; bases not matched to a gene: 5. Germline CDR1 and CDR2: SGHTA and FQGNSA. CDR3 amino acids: CASSLVLAGVNTGELFF. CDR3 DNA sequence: TGTGCCAGCAGCTTAGTGTTAGCGGGGGTTAACACCGGGGAGCTGTTTTTT.

CDR3 in amino acids: CASSPTGNSPLHF. CDR3 in DNA: TGTGCCAGCAGTCCGACAGGGAACTCACCCCTCCACTTT. The chain joins TRBV2 to TRBJ1-6; 7 bases align to TRBD1. Germline V gene data show CDR1 as SNHLY and CDR2 as FYNNEI. Losses at the gene ends were 5 bases for V and 10 bases for J; bases not matched to a gene: 5. CDR3 length equals 13 residues. The full variable domain, completed using reference TRBV2 and TRBJ1-6, is EPEVTQTPSHQVTQMGQEVILRCVPISNHLYFYWYRQILGQKVEFLVSFYNNEISEKSEIFDDQFSVERPDGSNFTLKIRSTKLEDSAMYFCASSPTGNSPLHFGNGTRLTVT.

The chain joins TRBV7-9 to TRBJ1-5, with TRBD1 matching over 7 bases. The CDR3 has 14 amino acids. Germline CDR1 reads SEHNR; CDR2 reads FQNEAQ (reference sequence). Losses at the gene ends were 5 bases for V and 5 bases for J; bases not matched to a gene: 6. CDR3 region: CASSRTGGDQPQHF. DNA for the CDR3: TGTGCCAGCAGCCGGACAGGTGGGGATCAGCCCCAGCATTTT.

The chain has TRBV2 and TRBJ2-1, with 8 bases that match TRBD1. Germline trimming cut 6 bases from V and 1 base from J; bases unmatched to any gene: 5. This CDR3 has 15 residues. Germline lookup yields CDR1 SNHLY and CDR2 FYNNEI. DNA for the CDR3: TGTGCCAGCAGAGCTGACAGGGGATCCTACAATGAGCAGTTCTTC. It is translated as CASRADRGSYNEQFF.